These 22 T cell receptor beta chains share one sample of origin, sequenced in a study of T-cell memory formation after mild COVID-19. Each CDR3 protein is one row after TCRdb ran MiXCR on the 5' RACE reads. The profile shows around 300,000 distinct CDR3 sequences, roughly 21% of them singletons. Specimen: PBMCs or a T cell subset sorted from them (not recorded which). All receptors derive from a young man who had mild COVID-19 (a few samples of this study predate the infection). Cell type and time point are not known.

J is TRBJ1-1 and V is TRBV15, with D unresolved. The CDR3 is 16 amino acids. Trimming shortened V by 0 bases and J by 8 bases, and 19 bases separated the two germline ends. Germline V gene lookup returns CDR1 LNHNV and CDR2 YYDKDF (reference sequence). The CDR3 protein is CATSRDIGVAGSEAFF. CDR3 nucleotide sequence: TGTGCCACCAGCAGAGATATCGGGGTGGCGGGGTCAGAAGCTTTCTTT. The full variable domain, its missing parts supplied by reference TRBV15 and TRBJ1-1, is DAMVIQNPRYQVTQFGKPVTLSCSQTLNHNVMYWYQQKSSQAPKLLFHYYDKDFNNEADTPDNFQSRRPNTSFCFLDIRSPGLGDTAMYLCATSRDIGVAGSEAFFGQGTRLTVV.

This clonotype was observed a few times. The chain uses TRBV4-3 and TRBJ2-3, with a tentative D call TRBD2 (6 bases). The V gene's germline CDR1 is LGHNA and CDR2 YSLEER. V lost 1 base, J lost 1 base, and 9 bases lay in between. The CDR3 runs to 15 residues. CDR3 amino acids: CASSQGGVRTDTQYF. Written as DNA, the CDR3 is TGCGCCAGCAGCCAAGGGGGGGTGCGCACAGATACGCAGTATTTT.

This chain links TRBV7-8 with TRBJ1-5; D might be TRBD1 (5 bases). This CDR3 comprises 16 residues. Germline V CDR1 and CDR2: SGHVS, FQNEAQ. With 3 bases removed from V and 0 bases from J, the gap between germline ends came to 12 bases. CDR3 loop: CASSFRTGDSNQPQHF. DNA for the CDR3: TGTGCCAGCAGCTTCCGTACAGGCGATAGCAATCAGCCCCAGCATTTT.

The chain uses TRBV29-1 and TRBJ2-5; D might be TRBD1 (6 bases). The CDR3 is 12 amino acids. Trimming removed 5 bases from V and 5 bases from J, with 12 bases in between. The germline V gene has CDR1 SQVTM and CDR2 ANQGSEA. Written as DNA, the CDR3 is TGCAGCGTTCAGGGGCCGGGGGAGACCCAGTACTTC. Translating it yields CSVQGPGETQYF.

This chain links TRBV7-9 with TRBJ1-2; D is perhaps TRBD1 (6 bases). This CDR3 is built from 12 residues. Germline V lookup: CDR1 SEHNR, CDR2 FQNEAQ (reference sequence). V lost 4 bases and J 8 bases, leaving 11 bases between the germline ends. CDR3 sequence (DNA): TGTGCCAGCAGCTCACAGGGTCAGGGCTACACCTTC. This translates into CASSSQGQGYTF.

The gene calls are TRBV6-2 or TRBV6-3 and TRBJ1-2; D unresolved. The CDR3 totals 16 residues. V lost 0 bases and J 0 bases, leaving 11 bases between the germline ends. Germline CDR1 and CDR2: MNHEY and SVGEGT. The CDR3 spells CASSYSNGFTNYGYTF. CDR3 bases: TGTGCCAGCAGTTACTCGAATGGCTTCACTAACTATGGCTACACCTTC.

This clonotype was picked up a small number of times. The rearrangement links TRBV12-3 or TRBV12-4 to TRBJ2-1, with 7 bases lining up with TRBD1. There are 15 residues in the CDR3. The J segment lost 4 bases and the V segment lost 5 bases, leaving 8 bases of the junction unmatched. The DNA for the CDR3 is TGTGCCAGCAGTCCAGGACCGGGACAGTACAATGAGCAGTTCTTC. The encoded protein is CASSPGPGQYNEQFF.

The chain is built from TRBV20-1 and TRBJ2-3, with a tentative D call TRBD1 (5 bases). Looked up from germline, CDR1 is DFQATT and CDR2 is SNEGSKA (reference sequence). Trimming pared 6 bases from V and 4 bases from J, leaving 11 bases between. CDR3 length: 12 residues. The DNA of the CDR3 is TGCAGTGCGCCAGACAGATCAGATACGCAGTATTTT. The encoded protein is CSAPDRSDTQYF.

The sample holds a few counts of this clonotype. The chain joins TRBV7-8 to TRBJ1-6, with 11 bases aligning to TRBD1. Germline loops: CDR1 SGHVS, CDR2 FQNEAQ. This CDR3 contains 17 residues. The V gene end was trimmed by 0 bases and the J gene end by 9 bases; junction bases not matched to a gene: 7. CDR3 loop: CASSLAWDRGYGSPLHF. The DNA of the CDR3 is TGTGCCAGCAGCTTAGCGTGGGACAGGGGGTACGGTTCACCCCTCCACTTT.

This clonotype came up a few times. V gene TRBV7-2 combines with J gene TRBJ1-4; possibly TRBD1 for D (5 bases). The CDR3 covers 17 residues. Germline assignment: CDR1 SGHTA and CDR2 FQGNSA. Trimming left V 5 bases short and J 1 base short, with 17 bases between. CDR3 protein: CASSHVWGGETNEKLFF. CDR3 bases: TGTGCCAGCAGCCATGTTTGGGGGGGAGAAACTAATGAAAAACTGTTTTTT.

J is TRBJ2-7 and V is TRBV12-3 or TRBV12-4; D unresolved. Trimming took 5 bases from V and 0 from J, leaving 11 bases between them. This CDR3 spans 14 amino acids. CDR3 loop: CASSASWSSYEQYV. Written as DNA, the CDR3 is TGTGCCAGCAGTGCCAGCTGGAGCTCCTACGAGCAGTACGTC.

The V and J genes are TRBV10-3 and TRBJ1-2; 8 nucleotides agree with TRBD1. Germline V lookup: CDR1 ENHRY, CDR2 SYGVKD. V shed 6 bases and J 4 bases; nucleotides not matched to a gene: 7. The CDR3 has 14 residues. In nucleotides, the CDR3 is TGTGCCATCAGCCCAGACAGGGGAGGCTATGGCTACACCTTC. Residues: CAISPDRGGYGYTF.

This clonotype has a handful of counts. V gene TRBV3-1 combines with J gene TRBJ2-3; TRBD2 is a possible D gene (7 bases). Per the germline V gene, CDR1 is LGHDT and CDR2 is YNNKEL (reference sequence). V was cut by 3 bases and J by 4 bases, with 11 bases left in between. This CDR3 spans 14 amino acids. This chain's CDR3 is CASSQEGGPDTQYF. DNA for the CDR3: TGTGCCAGCAGCCAGGAGGGGGGGCCAGATACGCAGTATTTT.

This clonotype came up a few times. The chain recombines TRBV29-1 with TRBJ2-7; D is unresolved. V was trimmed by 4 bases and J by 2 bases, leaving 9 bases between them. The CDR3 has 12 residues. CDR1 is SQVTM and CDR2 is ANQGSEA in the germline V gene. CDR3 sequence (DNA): TGCAGCGTTGTCGGCGGCCCCTACGAGCAGTACGTC. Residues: CSVVGGPYEQYV.

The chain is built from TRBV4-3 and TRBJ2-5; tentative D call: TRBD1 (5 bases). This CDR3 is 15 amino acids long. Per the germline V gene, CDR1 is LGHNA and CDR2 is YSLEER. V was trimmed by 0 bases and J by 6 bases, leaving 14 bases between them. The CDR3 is CASSQDLGQSKTQYF. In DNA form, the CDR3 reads TGCGCCAGCAGCCAAGATTTGGGGCAGAGCAAGACCCAGTACTTC.

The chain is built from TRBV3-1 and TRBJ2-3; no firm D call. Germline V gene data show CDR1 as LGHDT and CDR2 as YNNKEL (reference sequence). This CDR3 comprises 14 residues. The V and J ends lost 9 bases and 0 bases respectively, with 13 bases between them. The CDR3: CASTQSPSTDTQYF. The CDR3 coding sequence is TGTGCCAGTACACAATCACCTAGCACAGATACGCAGTATTTT.

The CDR3 sequence: CASSLGGTSGGLDTQYF. The DNA of the CDR3 is TGTGCCAGCAGCTTAGGAGGGACTAGCGGGGGGCTAGATACGCAGTATTTT. V and J are TRBV7-2 and TRBJ2-3, with TRBD2 identical over 15 bases. The CDR3 extends over 17 amino acids. Per germline, CDR1 SGHTA and CDR2 FQGNSA. The junction had 4 bases not matched to a gene; V was cut back by 1 base and J by 5 bases. Complete variable domain (other parts from reference TRBV7-2 and TRBJ2-3): GAGVSQSPSNKVTEKGKDVELRCDPISGHTALYWYRQSLGQGLEFLIYFQGNSAPDKSGLPSDRFSAERTGGSVSTLTIQRTQQEDSAVYLCASSLGGTSGGLDTQYFGPGTRLTVL.

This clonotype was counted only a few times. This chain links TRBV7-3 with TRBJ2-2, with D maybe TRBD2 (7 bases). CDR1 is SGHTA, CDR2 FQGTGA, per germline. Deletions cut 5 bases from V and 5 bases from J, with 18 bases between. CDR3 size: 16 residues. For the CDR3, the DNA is TGTGCCAGCAGCCCTGGCTCGGGGGGCCAAACCGGGGAGCTGTTTTTT. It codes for CASSPGSGGQTGELFF.

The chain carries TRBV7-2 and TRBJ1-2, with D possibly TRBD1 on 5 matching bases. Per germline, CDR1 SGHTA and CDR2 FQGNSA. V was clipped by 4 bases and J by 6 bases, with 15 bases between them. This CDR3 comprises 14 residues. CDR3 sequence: CASSSYRQKNGYTF. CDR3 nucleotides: TGTGCCAGCAGCTCCTACCGACAGAAGAATGGCTACACCTTC.

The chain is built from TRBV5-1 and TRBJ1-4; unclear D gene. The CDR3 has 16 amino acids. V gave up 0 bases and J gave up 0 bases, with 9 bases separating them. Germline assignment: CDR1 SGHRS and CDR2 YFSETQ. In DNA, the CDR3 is TGCGCCAGCAGCTTGGCCCAAATTGCAACTAATGAAAAACTGTTTTTT. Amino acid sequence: CASSLAQIATNEKLFF.

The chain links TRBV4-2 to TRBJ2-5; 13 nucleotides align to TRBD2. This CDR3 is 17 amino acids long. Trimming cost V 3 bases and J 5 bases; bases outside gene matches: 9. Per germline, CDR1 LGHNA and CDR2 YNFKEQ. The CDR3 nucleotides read TGTGCCAGCAGCCAGGGGACTAGCGGGGTAGAGAGGGAGACCCAGTACTTC. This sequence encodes CASSQGTSGVERETQYF.

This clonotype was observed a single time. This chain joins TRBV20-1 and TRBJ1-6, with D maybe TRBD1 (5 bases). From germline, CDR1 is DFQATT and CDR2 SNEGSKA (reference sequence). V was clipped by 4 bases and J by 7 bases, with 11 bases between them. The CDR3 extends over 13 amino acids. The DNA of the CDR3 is TGCAGTGCTAAGCAGGGTTTGAATTCACCCCTCCACTTT. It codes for CSAKQGLNSPLHF.